This TCR beta chain appears in the sequencing data of a study of shared clonotypes between healthy human individuals. A word on this clone: What it binds is not known.

V shed 6 bases and J 6 bases; nucleotides not matched to a gene: 2. CDR1 and CDR2 from the germline V gene are SEHNR and FQNEAQ (reference sequence). This CDR3 has 12 amino acids. Study-level points and caveats: When naive CD4 clonotypes were compared across four donors, approximately 4.9% were shared.

Naivety among CD8 cells was defined by CD45RO negativity and positive CCR7 selection, thereby excluding terminally differentiated effector memory CD45RA+ cells. Assay execution took place at the deep level. Sequenced by immunoSEQ multiplex PCR; TCRdb stores in-frame clones only, minus some. Of over 2 million clones listed, about 95% are singletons. This clonotype was obtained from a man aged 18 to 29 in good health. The sequenced material came from naive CD8+ T cells sorted from blood. This chain joins TRBV7-9 and TRBJ1-2; TRBD1 matches at 9 bases. The CDR3 region has the DNA TGTGCCAGCAGACGACAGGGGGATGGCTACACCTTC. This sequence encodes CASRRQGDGYTF. Variable domain in full (rest from reference TRBV7-9 and TRBJ1-2): DTGVSQNPRHKITKRGQNVTFRCDPISEHNRLYWYRQTLGQGPEFLTYFQNEAQLEKSRLLSDRFSAERPKGSFSTLEIQRTEQGDSAMYLCASRRQGDGYTFGSGTRLTVV.